Shown below are 3 T cell receptor beta chains from a single sample sequenced in a study of cytomegalovirus exposure and HLA in healthy donors. In the PCR, 60 Vbeta and 13 Jbeta primers were used. Data came from immunoSEQ multiplex PCR; TCRdb stores just in-frame clones and leaves some out. The data show 110,000 or so clones, with around 82% seen just once and approximately 5% held by the top ten. Sequenced material: PBMCs. The receptors originated from a woman in her twenties or thirties in good health and CMV-seropositive.

The rearrangement joins TRBV28 to TRBJ1-1; tentatively, D is TRBD1 (5 bases). The CDR3 has 12 residues. Trimming left V 1 base short and J 11 bases short, with 11 bases between. Germline assignment: CDR1 MDHEN and CDR2 SYDVKM. CDR3 sequence (DNA): TGTGCCAGCAGTTTATCGCAGGGATTCGCTTTCTTT. Its protein product is CASSLSQGFAFF.

The chain combines TRBV5-1 with TRBJ1-2; D perhaps matches TRBD1 (6 bases). The CDR3 covers 15 residues. Germline-derived CDR1 and CDR2 are SGHRS and YFSETQ. Trimming removed 0 bases at V and 4 bases at J, with 13 bases between. The CDR3 loop reads CASSLGGGAGYGYTF. CDR3 coding DNA: TGCGCCAGCAGCTTGGGTGGGGGCGCCGGCTATGGCTACACCTTC.

This chain links TRBV7-9 with TRBJ2-3, with 8 bases fitting TRBD1. J lost 2 bases, V lost 5 bases, and 6 bases had no gene match. The CDR3 has 15 residues. CDR1 and CDR2 (germline): SEHNR, FQNEAQ (reference sequence). The CDR3 loop is CASSRRTGNTDTQYF. The CDR3 DNA is TGTGCCAGCAGCAGACGGACAGGGAACACAGATACGCAGTATTTT.